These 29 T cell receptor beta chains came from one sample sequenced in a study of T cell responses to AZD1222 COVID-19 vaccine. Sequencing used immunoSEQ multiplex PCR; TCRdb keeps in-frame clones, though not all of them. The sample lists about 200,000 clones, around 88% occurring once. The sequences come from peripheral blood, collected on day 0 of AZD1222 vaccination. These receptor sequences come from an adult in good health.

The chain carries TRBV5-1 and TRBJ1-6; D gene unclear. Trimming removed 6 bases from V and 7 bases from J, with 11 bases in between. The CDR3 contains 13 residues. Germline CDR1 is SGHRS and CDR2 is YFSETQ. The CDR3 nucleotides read TGCGCCAGCACAAGCGAGCGAAATTCACCCCTCCACTTT. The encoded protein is CASTSERNSPLHF.

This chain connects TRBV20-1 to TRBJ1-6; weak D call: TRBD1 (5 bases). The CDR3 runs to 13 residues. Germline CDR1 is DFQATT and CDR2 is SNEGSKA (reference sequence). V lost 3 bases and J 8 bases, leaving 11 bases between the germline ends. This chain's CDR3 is CSASFGGDSPLHF. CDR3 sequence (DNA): TGCAGTGCTAGTTTTGGAGGGGATTCACCCCTCCACTTT.

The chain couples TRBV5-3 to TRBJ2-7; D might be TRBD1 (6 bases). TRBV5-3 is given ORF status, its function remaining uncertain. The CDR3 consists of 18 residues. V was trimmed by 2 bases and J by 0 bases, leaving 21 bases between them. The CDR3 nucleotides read TGTGCCAGAAGCTTATCCCCCGCCTTACAGGGTGCCTCCTACGAGCAGTACTTC. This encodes CARSLSPALQGASYEQYF.

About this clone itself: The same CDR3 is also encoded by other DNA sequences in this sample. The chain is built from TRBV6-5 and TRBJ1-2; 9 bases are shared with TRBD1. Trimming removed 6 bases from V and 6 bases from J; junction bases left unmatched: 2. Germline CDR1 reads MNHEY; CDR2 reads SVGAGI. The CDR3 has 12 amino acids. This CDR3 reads CASSRTGDGYTF. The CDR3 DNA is TGTGCCAGCAGCCGGACAGGGGATGGCTACACCTTC.

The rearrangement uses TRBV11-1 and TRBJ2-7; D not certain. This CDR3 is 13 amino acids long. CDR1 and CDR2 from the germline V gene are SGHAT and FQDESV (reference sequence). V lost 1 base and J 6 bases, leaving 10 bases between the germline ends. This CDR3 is CASSLVGFREQYF. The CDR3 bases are TGTGCCAGCAGCTTAGTCGGGTTCCGCGAGCAGTACTTC. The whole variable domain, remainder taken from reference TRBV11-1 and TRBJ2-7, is EAEVAQSPRYKITEKSQAVAFWCDPISGHATLYWYRQILGQGPELLVQFQDESVVDDSQLPKDRFSAERLKGVDSTLKIQPAELGDSAMYLCASSLVGFREQYFGPGTRLTVT.

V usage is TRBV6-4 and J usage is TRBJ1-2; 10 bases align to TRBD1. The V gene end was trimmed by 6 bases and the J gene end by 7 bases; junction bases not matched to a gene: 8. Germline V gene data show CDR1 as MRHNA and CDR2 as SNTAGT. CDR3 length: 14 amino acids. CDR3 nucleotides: TGTGCCAGCAGAACCGGGACAGGGGCTTCTGGCTACACCTTC. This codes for CASRTGTGASGYTF.

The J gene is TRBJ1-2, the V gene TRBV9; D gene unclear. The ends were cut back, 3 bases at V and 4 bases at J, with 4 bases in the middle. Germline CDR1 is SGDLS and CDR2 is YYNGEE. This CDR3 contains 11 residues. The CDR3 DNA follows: TGTGCCAGCAGCGATTTCTATGGCTACACCTTC. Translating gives CASSDFYGYTF.

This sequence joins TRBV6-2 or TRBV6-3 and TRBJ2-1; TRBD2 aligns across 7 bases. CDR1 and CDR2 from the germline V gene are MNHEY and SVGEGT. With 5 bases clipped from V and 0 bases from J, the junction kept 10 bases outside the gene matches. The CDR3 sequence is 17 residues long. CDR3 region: CASSQHLGGGSYNEQFF. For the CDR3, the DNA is TGTGCCAGCAGTCAGCACTTGGGGGGGGGCTCCTACAATGAGCAGTTCTTC.

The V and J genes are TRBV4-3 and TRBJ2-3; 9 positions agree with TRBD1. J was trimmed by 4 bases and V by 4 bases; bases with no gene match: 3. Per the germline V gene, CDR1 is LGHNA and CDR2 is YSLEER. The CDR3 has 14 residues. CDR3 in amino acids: CASSPWTGADTQYF. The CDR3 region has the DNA TGCGCCAGCAGCCCCTGGACAGGGGCAGATACGCAGTATTTT.

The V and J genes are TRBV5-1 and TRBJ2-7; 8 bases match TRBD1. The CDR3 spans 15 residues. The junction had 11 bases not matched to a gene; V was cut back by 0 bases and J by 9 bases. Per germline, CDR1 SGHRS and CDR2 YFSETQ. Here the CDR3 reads CASSLVGRGQMGQYF. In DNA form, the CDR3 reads TGCGCCAGCAGCTTGGTCGGCAGGGGGCAAATGGGGCAGTACTTC.

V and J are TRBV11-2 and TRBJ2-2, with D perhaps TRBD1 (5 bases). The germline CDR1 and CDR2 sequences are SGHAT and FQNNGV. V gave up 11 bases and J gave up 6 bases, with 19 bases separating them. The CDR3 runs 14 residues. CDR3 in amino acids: CAAPRGAGSGELFF. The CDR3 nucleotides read TGTGCCGCTCCAAGGGGCGCCGGGTCCGGGGAGCTGTTTTTT.

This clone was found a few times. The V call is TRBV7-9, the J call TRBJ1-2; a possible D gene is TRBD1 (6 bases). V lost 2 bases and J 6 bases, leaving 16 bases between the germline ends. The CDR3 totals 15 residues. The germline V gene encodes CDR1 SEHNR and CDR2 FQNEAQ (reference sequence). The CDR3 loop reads CASSLSIAGDNGYTF. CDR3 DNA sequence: TGTGCCAGCAGCTTAAGTATCGCAGGGGACAATGGCTACACCTTC.

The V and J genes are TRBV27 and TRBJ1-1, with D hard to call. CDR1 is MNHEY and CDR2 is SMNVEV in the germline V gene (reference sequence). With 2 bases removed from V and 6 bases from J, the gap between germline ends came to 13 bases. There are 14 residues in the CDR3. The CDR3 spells CASSLGVSGAEAFF. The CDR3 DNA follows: TGTGCCAGCAGTTTAGGAGTCTCTGGCGCTGAAGCTTTCTTT.

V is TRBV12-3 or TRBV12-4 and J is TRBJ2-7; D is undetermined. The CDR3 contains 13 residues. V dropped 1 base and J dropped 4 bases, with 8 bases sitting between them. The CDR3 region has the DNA TGTGCCAGCAGTTTAGTGGCGAATTACGAGCAGTACTTC. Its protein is CASSLVANYEQYF.

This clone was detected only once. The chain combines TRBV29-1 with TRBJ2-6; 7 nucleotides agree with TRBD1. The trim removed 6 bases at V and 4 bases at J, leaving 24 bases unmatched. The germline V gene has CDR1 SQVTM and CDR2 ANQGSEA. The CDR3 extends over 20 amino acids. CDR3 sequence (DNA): TGCAGCGTCCTAGGACATATTCGGGGACAGCCCGCCGAGGGGGCCAACGTCCTGACTTTC. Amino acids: CSVLGHIRGQPAEGANVLTF.

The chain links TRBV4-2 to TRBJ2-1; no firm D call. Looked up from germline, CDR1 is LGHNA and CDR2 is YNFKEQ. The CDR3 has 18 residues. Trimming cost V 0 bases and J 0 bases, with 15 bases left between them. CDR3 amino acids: CASSQEGNPGYSYNEQFF. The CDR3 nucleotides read TGTGCCAGCAGCCAAGAAGGAAACCCAGGATACTCCTACAATGAGCAGTTCTTC.

The DNA for the CDR3 is TGTGCCAGCAGCTTGGTCGGCTCTTGGGGCACCTACGAGCAGTACTTC. This codes for CASSLVGSWGTYEQYF. V usage is TRBV5-6 and J usage is TRBJ2-7; possible D gene TRBD1, 5 bases. The V end lost 0 bases, the J end lost 2 bases, and 15 bases lay between the germline ends. Germline V CDR1 and CDR2: SGHDT, YYEEEE. The CDR3 sequence is 16 residues long.

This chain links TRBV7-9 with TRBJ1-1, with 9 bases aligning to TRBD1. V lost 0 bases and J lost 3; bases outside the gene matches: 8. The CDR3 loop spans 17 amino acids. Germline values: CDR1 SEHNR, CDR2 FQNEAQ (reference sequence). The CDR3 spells CASSLAPGTGMDTEAFF. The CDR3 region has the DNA TGTGCCAGCAGCTTAGCCCCCGGGACAGGGATGGACACTGAAGCTTTCTTT. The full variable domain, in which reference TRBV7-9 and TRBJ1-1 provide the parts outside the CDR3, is DTGVSQNPRHKITKRGQNVTFRCDPISEHNRLYWYRQTLGQGPEFLTYFQNEAQLEKSRLLSDRFSAERPKGSFSTLEIQRTEQGDSAMYLCASSLAPGTGMDTEAFFGQGTRLTVV.

The CDR3 region has the DNA TGTGCCAGCACCCAGGGCGGGGGGGGCTCACCCCTCCACTTT. This encodes CASTQGGGGSPLHF. V and J are TRBV25-1 and TRBJ1-6, with a tentative D call TRBD1 (6 bases). This CDR3 has 14 amino acids. Germline V CDR1 and CDR2: MGHDK, SYGVNS. Trimming took 7 bases from V and 10 from J, leaving 17 bases between them.

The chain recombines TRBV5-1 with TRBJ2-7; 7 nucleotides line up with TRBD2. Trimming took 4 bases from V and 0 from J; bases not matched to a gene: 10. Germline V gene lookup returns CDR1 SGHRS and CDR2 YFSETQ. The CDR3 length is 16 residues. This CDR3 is CASSPLWAGVSYEQYF. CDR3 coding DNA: TGCGCCAGCAGCCCCCTATGGGCGGGAGTCTCCTACGAGCAGTACTTC.

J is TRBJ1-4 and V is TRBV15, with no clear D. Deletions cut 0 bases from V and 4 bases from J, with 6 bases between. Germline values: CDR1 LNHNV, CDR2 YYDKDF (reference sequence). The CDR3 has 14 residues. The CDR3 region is CATSREGDNEKLFF. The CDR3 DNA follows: TGTGCCACCAGCAGAGAAGGAGATAATGAAAAACTGTTTTTT.

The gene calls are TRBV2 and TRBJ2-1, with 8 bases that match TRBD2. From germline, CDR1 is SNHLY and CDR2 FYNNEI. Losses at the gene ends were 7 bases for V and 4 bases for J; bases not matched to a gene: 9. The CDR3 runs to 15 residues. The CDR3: CASKRGSGEYNEQFF. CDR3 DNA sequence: TGTGCCAGCAAGAGAGGTAGCGGGGAGTACAATGAGCAGTTCTTC.

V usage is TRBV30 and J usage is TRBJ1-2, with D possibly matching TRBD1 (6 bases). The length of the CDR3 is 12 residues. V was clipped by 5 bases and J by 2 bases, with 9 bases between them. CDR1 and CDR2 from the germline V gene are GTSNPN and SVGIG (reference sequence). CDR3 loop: CAWATGNYGYTF. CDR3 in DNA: TGTGCCTGGGCAACAGGGAACTATGGCTACACCTTC.

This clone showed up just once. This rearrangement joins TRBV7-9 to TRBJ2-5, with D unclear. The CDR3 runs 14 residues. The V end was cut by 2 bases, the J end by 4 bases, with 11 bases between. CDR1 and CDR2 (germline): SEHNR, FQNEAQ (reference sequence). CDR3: CASSLRAEGETQYF. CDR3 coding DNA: TGTGCCAGCAGCTTACGGGCTGAAGGAGAGACCCAGTACTTC.

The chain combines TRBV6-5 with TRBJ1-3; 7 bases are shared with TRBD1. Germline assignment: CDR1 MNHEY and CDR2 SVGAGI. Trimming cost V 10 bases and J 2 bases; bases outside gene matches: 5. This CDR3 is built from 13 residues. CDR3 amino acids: CATRQGAGNTIYF. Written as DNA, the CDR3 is TGTGCCACTCGACAGGGCGCTGGAAACACCATATATTTT.

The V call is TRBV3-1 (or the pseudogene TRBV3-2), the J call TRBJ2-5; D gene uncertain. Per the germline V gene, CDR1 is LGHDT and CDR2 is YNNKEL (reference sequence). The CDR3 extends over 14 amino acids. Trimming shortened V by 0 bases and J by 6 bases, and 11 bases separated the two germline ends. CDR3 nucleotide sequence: TGTGCCAGCAGCCAAGACCCCTCCGGCCAGACCCAGTACTTC. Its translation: CASSQDPSGQTQYF.

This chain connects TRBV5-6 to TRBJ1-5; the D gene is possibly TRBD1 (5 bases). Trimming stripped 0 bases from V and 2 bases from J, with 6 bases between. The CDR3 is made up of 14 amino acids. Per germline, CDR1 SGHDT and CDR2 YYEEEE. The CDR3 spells CASSLGRGNQPQHF. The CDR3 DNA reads TGTGCCAGCAGCTTGGGCAGGGGCAATCAGCCCCAGCATTTT.

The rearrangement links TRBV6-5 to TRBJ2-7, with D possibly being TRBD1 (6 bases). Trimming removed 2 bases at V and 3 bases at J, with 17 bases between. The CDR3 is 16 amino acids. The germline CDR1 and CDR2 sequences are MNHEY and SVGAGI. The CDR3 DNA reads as TGTGCCAGCAGTTACCCCCGGAGTCAGGGGTTCTACGAGCAGTACTTC. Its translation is CASSYPRSQGFYEQYF.

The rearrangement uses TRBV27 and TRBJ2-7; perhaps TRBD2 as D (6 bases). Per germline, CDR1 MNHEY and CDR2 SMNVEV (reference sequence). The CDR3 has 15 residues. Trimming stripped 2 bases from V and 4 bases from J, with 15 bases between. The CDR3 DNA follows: TGTGCCAGCAGTTTAAACTGGGGCGGGGATTACGAGCAGTACTTC. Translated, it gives CASSLNWGGDYEQYF.